This T cell receptor beta chain derives from a study of control samples from healthy donors and cancer patients. The data were produced by immunoSEQ multiplex PCR, yet TCRdb's version contains in-frame clones alone and is incomplete. Of about 51,000 clones in the sample, approximately 89% were seen once. The CDR3 runs to 13 residues. V dropped 1 base and J dropped 5 bases, with 9 bases sitting between them. Germline CDR1 reads SGHTA; CDR2 reads FQGNSA. The sequence was obtained from a man aged 35 to 55 with colorectal cancer. Sequenced sample: PBMCs. The rearrangement uses TRBV7-2 and TRBJ2-7; D is undetermined. CDR3 in amino acids: CASSLDGRNEQYF. CDR3 DNA: TGTGCCAGCAGCTTAGATGGCAGGAACGAGCAGTACTTC.